These T cell receptor beta chains were read from a single sample in a study of read filtering for tumor transcriptome and immune sequencing. TCRdb fed the reads into MiXCR, producing one record per CDR3 protein. The data show 8,900 or so distinct CDR3 sequences, with roughly 15% seen just once and under 30% held by the top ten. Input material: a population of CD138-negative cells sorted from bone marrow. The receptors come from a donor aged 40 or over with multiple myeloma. The CDR3 runs from the conserved cysteine through the conserved F or W. Each record gives: CDR3 protein, CDR3 DNA, D gene, J gene, clone size, V gene. The D gene is left open where the match is weak. Clone size is given for some rows only: seen once, a few or many times, or a class if the clone is expanded.

cdr3_aa: CASSQGTQQATHEKLFF
cdr3_nt: TGCGCCAGCAGCCAAGGGACTCAACAGGCAACTCATGAAAAACTGTTTTTT
d_call: NA
j_call: TRBJ1-4
clone_size: NA
v_call: TRBV4-1

cdr3_aa: CASSLVGGGNEQFF
cdr3_nt: TGTGCCAGCAGCTTAGTAGGTGGGGGCAATGAGCAGTTCTTC
d_call: NA
j_call: TRBJ2-1
clone_size: many
v_call: TRBV7-2

cdr3_aa: CASSPPWGGGQETQYF
cdr3_nt: TGTGCCAGCAGCCCTCCGTGGGGGGGTGGGCAAGAGACCCAGTACTTC
d_call: TRBD2
j_call: TRBJ2-5
clone_size: many
v_call: TRBV5-4

cdr3_aa: CASSLSENEQFF
cdr3_nt: TGTGCCAGCAGTTTGTCAGAGAATGAGCAGTTCTTC
d_call: NA
j_call: TRBJ2-1
clone_size: medium-sized
v_call: TRBV28

cdr3_aa: CASSLGLGGEAFF
cdr3_nt: TGTGCCAGCAGCTTGGGGTTGGGGGGTGAAGCTTTCTTT
d_call: NA
j_call: TRBJ1-1
clone_size: many
v_call: TRBV5-4

cdr3_aa: CASSQVGLPEQYF
cdr3_nt: TGCGCCAGCAGCCAAGTGGGCCTACCCGAGCAGTACTTC
d_call: NA
j_call: TRBJ2-7
clone_size: NA
v_call: TRBV4-1

cdr3_aa: CASSSMSETDTQYF
cdr3_nt: TGTGCCAGCAGCTCCATGAGTGAAACAGATACGCAGTATTTT
d_call: NA
j_call: TRBJ2-3
clone_size: many
v_call: TRBV7-2

cdr3_aa: CASSRGTAGNEQFF
cdr3_nt: TGTGCCAGCAGCAGGGGGACGGCCGGGAATGAGCAGTTCTTC
d_call: NA
j_call: TRBJ2-1
clone_size: many
v_call: TRBV7-8

cdr3_aa: CASSQDRYRGGEKLFF
cdr3_nt: TGCGCCAGCAGCCAAGATCGTTACAGGGGAGGCGAAAAACTGTTTTTT
d_call: TRBD1
j_call: TRBJ1-4
clone_size: medium-sized
v_call: TRBV4-1

cdr3_aa: CASSELSGRPTDTQYF
cdr3_nt: TGTGCCAGCAGTGAATTGAGCGGGCGGCCCACAGATACGCAGTATTTT
d_call: NA
j_call: TRBJ2-3
clone_size: many
v_call: TRBV25-1

cdr3_aa: CSVRDNEKLFF
cdr3_nt: TGCAGCGTGCGGGACAACGAAAAACTGTTTTTT
d_call: NA
j_call: TRBJ1-4
clone_size: many
v_call: TRBV29-1

cdr3_aa: CASRPTAGGIQETQYF
cdr3_nt: TGTGCCAGCAGACCCACTGCAGGGGGGATACAAGAGACCCAGTACTTC
d_call: NA
j_call: TRBJ2-5
clone_size: many
v_call: TRBV28

cdr3_aa: CASSLTASTDTQYF
cdr3_nt: TGTGCCAGCAGCTTGACAGCTAGCACAGATACGCAGTATTTT
d_call: NA
j_call: TRBJ2-3
clone_size: many
v_call: TRBV7-9

cdr3_aa: CASSFGGTPNEQFF
cdr3_nt: TGTGCCAGCAGCTTTGGCGGGACCCCCAATGAGCAGTTCTTC
d_call: NA
j_call: TRBJ2-1
clone_size: medium-sized
v_call: TRBV11-3

cdr3_aa: CASSPVGDTQYF
cdr3_nt: TGCGCCAGCAGCCCCGTCGGGGATACGCAGTATTTT
d_call: NA
j_call: TRBJ2-3
clone_size: many
v_call: TRBV4-1

cdr3_aa: CSAREVGLAHEQYF
cdr3_nt: TGCAGTGCTAGAGAAGTAGGCCTTGCTCACGAGCAGTACTTC
d_call: NA
j_call: TRBJ2-7
clone_size: NA
v_call: TRBV20-1

cdr3_aa: CSARDPRESGQPQHF
cdr3_nt: TGCAGTGCTAGAGACCCAAGGGAAAGCGGGCAGCCCCAGCATTTT
d_call: NA
j_call: TRBJ1-5
clone_size: many
v_call: TRBV20-1

cdr3_aa: CASSLGSPSGANVLTF
cdr3_nt: TGTGCCAGCAGCTTAGGGTCGCCCTCTGGGGCCAACGTCCTGACTTTC
d_call: NA
j_call: TRBJ2-6
clone_size: many
v_call: TRBV11-3

cdr3_aa: CASSGLQDVSSYNEQFF
cdr3_nt: TGTGCCAGCAGTGGTTTGCAGGACGTGAGCTCCTACAATGAGCAGTTCTTC
d_call: NA
j_call: TRBJ2-1
clone_size: medium-sized
v_call: TRBV2

cdr3_aa: CSVDPSGTYEQYF
cdr3_nt: TGCAGCGTTGATCCCAGCGGGACCTACGAGCAGTACTTC
d_call: TRBD2
j_call: TRBJ2-7
clone_size: many
v_call: TRBV29-1

cdr3_aa: CASSPSQTAFGHEQFF
cdr3_nt: TGTGCCAGCAGCCCTTCTCAAACAGCCTTTGGCCATGAGCAGTTCTTC
d_call: NA
j_call: TRBJ2-1
clone_size: NA
v_call: TRBV7-8

cdr3_aa: CASSLSPGELFF
cdr3_nt: TGTGCCAGCAGCTTATCCCCCGGGGAGCTGTTTTTT
d_call: NA
j_call: TRBJ2-2
clone_size: medium-sized
v_call: TRBV7-9

cdr3_aa: CASSVQGFSNQPQHF
cdr3_nt: TGTGCCAGCAGTGTACAGGGGTTTAGCAATCAGCCCCAGCATTTT
d_call: TRBD1
j_call: TRBJ1-5
clone_size: many
v_call: TRBV6-1

cdr3_aa: CASSSGVPGTQYF
cdr3_nt: TGTGCCAGCAGCTCAGGGGTCCCAGGGACCCAGTACTTC
d_call: NA
j_call: TRBJ2-5
clone_size: many
v_call: TRBV11-3

cdr3_aa: CASGSHSYQETQYF
cdr3_nt: TGTGCTAGTGGTTCCCACTCTTACCAAGAGACCCAGTACTTC
d_call: NA
j_call: TRBJ2-5
clone_size: many
v_call: TRBV12-5

cdr3_aa: CASSITGRETQYF
cdr3_nt: TGCGCCAGCAGCATAACAGGGAGGGAGACCCAGTACTTC
d_call: NA
j_call: TRBJ2-5
clone_size: many
v_call: TRBV5-1

cdr3_aa: CSAAHGTWDNEQFF
cdr3_nt: TGCAGTGCTGCTCACGGGACTTGGGACAATGAGCAGTTCTTC
d_call: NA
j_call: TRBJ2-1
clone_size: medium-sized
v_call: TRBV20-1

cdr3_aa: CSASHGGDFF
cdr3_nt: TGCAGTGCTAGTCATGGTGGAGATTTCTTT
d_call: NA
j_call: TRBJ1-1
clone_size: medium-sized
v_call: TRBV20-1

cdr3_aa: CASTLLGGSYGYTF
cdr3_nt: TGTGCCAGCACCCTATTAGGGGGCTCGTATGGCTACACCTTC
d_call: TRBD1
j_call: TRBJ1-2
clone_size: NA
v_call: TRBV6-5

cdr3_aa: CASSDVRVGGAPGELFF
cdr3_nt: TGTGCCAGCAGTGACGTTCGAGTGGGAGGAGCTCCCGGGGAGCTGTTTTTT
d_call: NA
j_call: TRBJ2-2
clone_size: few
v_call: TRBV6-5

cdr3_aa: CASSVVGGGRGTDTQYF
cdr3_nt: TGTGCCAGCAGCGTAGTCGGCGGCGGGAGAGGCACAGATACGCAGTATTTT
d_call: TRBD2
j_call: TRBJ2-3
clone_size: many
v_call: TRBV9

cdr3_aa: CASSPLSSLNTEAFF
cdr3_nt: TGTGCCAGCAGCCCATTGAGTTCGTTGAACACTGAAGCTTTCTTT
d_call: NA
j_call: TRBJ1-1
clone_size: many
v_call: TRBV7-9

cdr3_aa: CQHPAQETQYF
cdr3_nt: TGTCAACACCCGGCGCAAGAGACCCAGTACTTC
d_call: NA
j_call: TRBJ2-5
clone_size: many
v_call: TRBV21-1

cdr3_aa: CASSPRENYGYTF
cdr3_nt: TGTGCCAGCAGTCCCAGGGAGAACTATGGCTACACCTTC
d_call: NA
j_call: TRBJ1-2
clone_size: many
v_call: TRBV12-3/TRBV12-4

cdr3_aa: CASSLMMGANEKLFF
cdr3_nt: TGTGCCAGCAGTTTAATGATGGGGGCTAATGAAAAACTGTTTTTT
d_call: NA
j_call: TRBJ1-4
clone_size: many
v_call: TRBV12-3/TRBV12-4

cdr3_aa: CASSDKRLEETQYF
cdr3_nt: TGTGCCAGCTCAGATAAACGACTAGAAGAGACCCAGTACTTC
d_call: NA
j_call: TRBJ2-5
clone_size: many
v_call: TRBV18

cdr3_aa: CASSQGSQETQYF
cdr3_nt: TGCGCCAGCAGCCAAGGCAGTCAAGAGACCCAGTACTTC
d_call: NA
j_call: TRBJ2-5
clone_size: many
v_call: TRBV4-1

cdr3_aa: CASSQGDTGGYEQYF
cdr3_nt: TGCGCCAGCAGCCAAGGGGACACGGGAGGATACGAGCAGTACTTC
d_call: NA
j_call: TRBJ2-7
clone_size: many
v_call: TRBV4-3

cdr3_aa: CASSMAGSSYKEQFF
cdr3_nt: TGTGCCAGTAGTATGGCGGGGAGCTCCTACAAGGAGCAGTTCTTC
d_call: NA
j_call: TRBJ2-1
clone_size: many
v_call: TRBV19

cdr3_aa: CSGQGRDGTKNIQYF
cdr3_nt: TGCAGTGGCCAGGGAAGGGATGGAACCAAAAACATTCAGTACTTC
d_call: NA
j_call: TRBJ2-4
clone_size: many
v_call: TRBV20-1

cdr3_aa: CSVDAGTEQYF
cdr3_nt: TGCAGCGTTGACGCGGGGACCGAGCAGTACTTC
d_call: NA
j_call: TRBJ2-7
clone_size: many
v_call: TRBV29-1

cdr3_aa: CASSVQEANNSPLHF
cdr3_nt: TGTGCCAGCAGCGTTCAGGAGGCTAATAATTCACCCCTCCACTTT
d_call: NA
j_call: TRBJ1-6
clone_size: few
v_call: TRBV9

cdr3_aa: CAWYPGQGTDTQYF
cdr3_nt: TGTGCCTGGTACCCGGGACAGGGCACAGATACGCAGTATTTT
d_call: TRBD1
j_call: TRBJ2-3
clone_size: many
v_call: TRBV30

cdr3_aa: CSARDPSTDTQYF
cdr3_nt: TGCAGTGCTAGAGATCCGAGCACAGATACGCAGTATTTT
d_call: NA
j_call: TRBJ2-3
clone_size: many
v_call: TRBV20-1

cdr3_aa: CASSLLQGKSADTEAFF
cdr3_nt: TGTGCCAGCAGCTTACTACAGGGGAAATCGGCGGACACTGAAGCTTTCTTT
d_call: TRBD1
j_call: TRBJ1-1
clone_size: many
v_call: TRBV5-6

cdr3_aa: CSASEAGGSTEAFF
cdr3_nt: TGCAGTGCTAGCGAGGCAGGGGGGAGCACTGAAGCTTTCTTT
d_call: TRBD1
j_call: TRBJ1-1
clone_size: many
v_call: TRBV20-1

cdr3_aa: CASRSGLTPGYF
cdr3_nt: TGTGCCAGCAGGAGCGGGCTCACTCCCGGGTACTTC
d_call: NA
j_call: TRBJ2-7
clone_size: many
v_call: TRBV21-1

cdr3_aa: CSVVGGPDTQYF
cdr3_nt: TGCAGCGTTGTAGGGGGCCCAGATACGCAGTATTTT
d_call: TRBD1
j_call: TRBJ2-3
clone_size: medium-sized
v_call: TRBV29-1

cdr3_aa: CASRPGQEGSAGANVLTF
cdr3_nt: TGCGCCAGCAGACCGGGACAGGAGGGATCAGCTGGGGCCAACGTCCTGACTTTC
d_call: TRBD1
j_call: TRBJ2-6
clone_size: few
v_call: TRBV5-1

cdr3_aa: CSARNSGGARDTQYF
cdr3_nt: TGCAGTGCTAGAAATAGCGGGGGGGCCAGAGATACGCAGTATTTT
d_call: TRBD2
j_call: TRBJ2-3
clone_size: many
v_call: TRBV20-1

cdr3_aa: CSVVTQGTSTDTQYF
cdr3_nt: TGCAGCGTAGTTACACAGGGTACTAGCACAGATACGCAGTATTTT
d_call: NA
j_call: TRBJ2-3
clone_size: many
v_call: TRBV29-1

cdr3_aa: CAWELGGTEAFF
cdr3_nt: TGTGCCTGGGAACTCGGGGGTACTGAAGCTTTCTTT
d_call: NA
j_call: TRBJ1-1
clone_size: many
v_call: TRBV30

cdr3_aa: CSARDHFSGLAEPADTQYF
cdr3_nt: TGCAGTGCTAGAGATCATTTCTCGGGACTAGCGGAGCCGGCAGATACGCAGTATTTT
d_call: TRBD2
j_call: TRBJ2-3
clone_size: many
v_call: TRBV20-1

cdr3_aa: CANCKGLAGENEQFF
cdr3_nt: TGTGCCAACTGCAAAGGACTAGCGGGGGAGAATGAGCAGTTCTTC
d_call: TRBD2
j_call: TRBJ2-1
clone_size: few
v_call: TRBV11-2

cdr3_aa: CSADRSTYEQYF
cdr3_nt: TGCAGTGCTGACAGGTCCACCTACGAGCAGTACTTC
d_call: NA
j_call: TRBJ2-7
clone_size: many
v_call: TRBV20-1